This TCR beta chain was observed in a study of T cell responses to AZD1222 COVID-19 vaccine. Per the germline V gene, CDR1 is ENHRY and CDR2 is SYGVKD. Between the trimmed V and J ends, which lost 10 bases and 6 bases, there was a span of 12 bases. This CDR3 has 12 amino acids. The data were produced by immunoSEQ multiplex PCR, yet TCRdb's version contains in-frame clones alone and is incomplete. The sample comprises about 140,000 clones, 85% to 95% of which are singletons, and 0.85% to 0.95% rests with the top ten. The V and J genes are TRBV10-3 and TRBJ1-4; tentatively, D is TRBD1 (5 bases). This receptor was taken from an adult in good health. The material sequenced was peripheral blood, taken on day 0 of MenACWY control vaccination. For the CDR3, the DNA is TGTGCCACCCTCGGAGGGGATGAAAAACTGTTTTTT. Its protein is CATLGGDEKLFF.